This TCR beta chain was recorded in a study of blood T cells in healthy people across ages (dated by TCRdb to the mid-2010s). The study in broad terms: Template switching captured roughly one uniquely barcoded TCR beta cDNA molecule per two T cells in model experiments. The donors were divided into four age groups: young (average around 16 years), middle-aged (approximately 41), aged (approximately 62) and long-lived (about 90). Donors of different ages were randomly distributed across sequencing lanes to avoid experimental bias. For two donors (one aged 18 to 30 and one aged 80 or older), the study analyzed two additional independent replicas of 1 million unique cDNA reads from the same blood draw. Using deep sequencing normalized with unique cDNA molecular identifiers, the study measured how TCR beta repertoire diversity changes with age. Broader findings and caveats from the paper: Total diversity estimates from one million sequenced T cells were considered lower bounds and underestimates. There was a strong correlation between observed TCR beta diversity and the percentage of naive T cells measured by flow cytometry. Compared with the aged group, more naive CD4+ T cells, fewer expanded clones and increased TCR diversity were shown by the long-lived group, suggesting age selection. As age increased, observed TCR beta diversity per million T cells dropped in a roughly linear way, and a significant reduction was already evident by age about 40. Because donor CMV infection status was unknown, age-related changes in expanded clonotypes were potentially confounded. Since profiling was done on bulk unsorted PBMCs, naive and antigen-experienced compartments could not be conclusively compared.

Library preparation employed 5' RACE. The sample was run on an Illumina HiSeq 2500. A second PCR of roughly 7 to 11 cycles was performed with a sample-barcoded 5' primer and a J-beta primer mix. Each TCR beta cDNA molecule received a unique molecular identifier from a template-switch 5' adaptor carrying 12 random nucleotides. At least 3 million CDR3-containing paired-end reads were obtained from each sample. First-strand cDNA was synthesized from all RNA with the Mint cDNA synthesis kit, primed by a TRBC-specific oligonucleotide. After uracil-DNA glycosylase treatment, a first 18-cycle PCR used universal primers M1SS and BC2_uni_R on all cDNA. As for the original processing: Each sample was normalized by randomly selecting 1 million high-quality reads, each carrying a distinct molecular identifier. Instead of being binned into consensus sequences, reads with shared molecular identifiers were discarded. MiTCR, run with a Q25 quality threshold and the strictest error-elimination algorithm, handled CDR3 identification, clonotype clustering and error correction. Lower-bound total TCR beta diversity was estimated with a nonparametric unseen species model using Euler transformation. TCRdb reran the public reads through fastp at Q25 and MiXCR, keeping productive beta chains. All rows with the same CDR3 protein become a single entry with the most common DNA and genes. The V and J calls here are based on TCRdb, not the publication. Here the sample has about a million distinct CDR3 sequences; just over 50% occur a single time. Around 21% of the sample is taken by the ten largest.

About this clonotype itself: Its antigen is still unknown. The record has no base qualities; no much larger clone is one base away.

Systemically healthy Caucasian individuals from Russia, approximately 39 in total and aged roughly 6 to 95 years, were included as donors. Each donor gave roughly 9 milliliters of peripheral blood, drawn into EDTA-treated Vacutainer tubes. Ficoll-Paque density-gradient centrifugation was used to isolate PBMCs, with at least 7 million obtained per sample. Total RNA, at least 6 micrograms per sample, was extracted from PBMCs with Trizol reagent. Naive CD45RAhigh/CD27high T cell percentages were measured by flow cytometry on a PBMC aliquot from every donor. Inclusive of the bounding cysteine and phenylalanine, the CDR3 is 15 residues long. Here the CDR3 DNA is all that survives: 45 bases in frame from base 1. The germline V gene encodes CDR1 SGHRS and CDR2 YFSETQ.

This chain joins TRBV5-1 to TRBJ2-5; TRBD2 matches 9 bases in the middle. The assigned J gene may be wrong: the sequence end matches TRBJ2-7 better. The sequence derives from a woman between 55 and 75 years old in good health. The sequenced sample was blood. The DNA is TGCGCCAGCAGCTTGGTAGTAGCGGGAGCCCACGAGCAGTACTTC. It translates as CASSLVVAGAHEQYF.